The sequence of this T cell receptor (beta chain) was determined in a study of blood T cell repertoires in COVID-19. TCRdb keeps only in-frame clones here, not all; method: immunoSEQ multiplex PCR. Of over 250,000 clones in the sample, roughly 90% are singletons; the top ten hold around 2.1%. This clonotype was obtained from a man aged 45-65 years with acute or convalescent COVID-19. Sequenced: peripheral blood.

CDR3 DNA: TGTGCCAGCAGTTTCGGGACAGCCGAAGAGACCCAGTACTTC. It translates to CASSFGTAEETQYF. V usage is TRBV6-5 and J usage is TRBJ2-5; TRBD1 matches 7 bases. Per germline, CDR1 MNHEY and CDR2 SVGAGI. CDR3 length: 14 residues. With V trimmed by 4 bases and J by 3 bases, 5 bases remained unmatched.